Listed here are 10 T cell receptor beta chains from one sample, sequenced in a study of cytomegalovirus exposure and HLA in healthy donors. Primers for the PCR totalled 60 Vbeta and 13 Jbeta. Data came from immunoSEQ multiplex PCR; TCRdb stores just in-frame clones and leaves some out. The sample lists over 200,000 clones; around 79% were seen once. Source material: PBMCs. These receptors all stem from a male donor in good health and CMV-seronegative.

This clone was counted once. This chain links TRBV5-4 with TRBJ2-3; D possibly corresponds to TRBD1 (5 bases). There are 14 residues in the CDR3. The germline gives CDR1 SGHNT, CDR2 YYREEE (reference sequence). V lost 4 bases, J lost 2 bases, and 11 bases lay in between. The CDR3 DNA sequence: TGTGCCAGCAGCCAGGGATCTGCCACAGATACGCAGTATTTT. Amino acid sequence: CASSQGSATDTQYF.

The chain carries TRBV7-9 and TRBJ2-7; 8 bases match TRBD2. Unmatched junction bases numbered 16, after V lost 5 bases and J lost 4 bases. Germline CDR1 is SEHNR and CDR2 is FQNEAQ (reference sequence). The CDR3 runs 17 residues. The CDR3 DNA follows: TGTGCCAGCAGCCCGGACTCGAGCGGGAGTTCGGGTTACGAGCAGTACTTC. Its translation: CASSPDSSGSSGYEQYF.

DNA of the CDR3: TGTGCCAGCAGGAGGTCGGGACAGGTAGGTCAGCCCCAGCATTTT. Protein product: CASRRSGQVGQPQHF. This chain uses TRBV28 with TRBJ1-5; 8 bases agree with TRBD1. The CDR3 runs 15 residues. The V gene end was trimmed by 6 bases and the J gene end by 6 bases; junction bases not matched to a gene: 10. The germline CDR1 and CDR2 sequences are MDHEN and SYDVKM.

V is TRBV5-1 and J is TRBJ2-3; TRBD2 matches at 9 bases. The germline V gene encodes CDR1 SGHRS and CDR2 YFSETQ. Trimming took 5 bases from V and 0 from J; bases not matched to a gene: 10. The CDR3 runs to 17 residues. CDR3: CASRAWASGVSTDTQYF. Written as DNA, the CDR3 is TGCGCCAGCAGGGCCTGGGCTAGCGGGGTCAGCACAGATACGCAGTATTTT. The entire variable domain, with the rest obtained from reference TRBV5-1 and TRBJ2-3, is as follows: KAGVTQTPRYLIKTRGQQVTLSCSPISGHRSVSWYQQTPGQGLQFLFEYFSETQRNKGNFPGRFSGRQFSNSRSEMNVSTLELGDSALYLCASRAWASGVSTDTQYFGPGTRLTVL.

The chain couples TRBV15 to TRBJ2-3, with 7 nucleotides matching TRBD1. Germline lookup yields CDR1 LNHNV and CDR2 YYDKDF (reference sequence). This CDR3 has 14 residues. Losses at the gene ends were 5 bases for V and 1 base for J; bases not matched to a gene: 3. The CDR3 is CATSATGGTDTQYF. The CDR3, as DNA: TGTGCCACCAGCGCTACAGGGGGCACAGATACGCAGTATTTT.

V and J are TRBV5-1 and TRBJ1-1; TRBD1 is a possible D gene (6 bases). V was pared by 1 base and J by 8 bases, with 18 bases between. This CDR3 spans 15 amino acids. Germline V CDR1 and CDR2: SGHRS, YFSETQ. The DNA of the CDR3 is TGCGCCAGCAGCTTGAGCTTTGGGACATTCGAAGAAGCTTTCTTT. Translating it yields CASSLSFGTFEEAFF.

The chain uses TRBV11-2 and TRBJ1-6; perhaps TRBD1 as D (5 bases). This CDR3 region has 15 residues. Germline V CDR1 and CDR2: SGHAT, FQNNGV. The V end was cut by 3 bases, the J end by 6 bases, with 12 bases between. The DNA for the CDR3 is TGTGCCAGCAGCTTTCAGCAGGGTCCTAATTCACCCCTCCACTTT. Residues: CASSFQQGPNSPLHF.

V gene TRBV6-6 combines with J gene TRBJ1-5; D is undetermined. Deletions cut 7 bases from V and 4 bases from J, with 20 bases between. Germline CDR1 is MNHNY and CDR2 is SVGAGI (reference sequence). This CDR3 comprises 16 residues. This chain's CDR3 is CASTKSQSYDNQPQHF. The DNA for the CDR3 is TGTGCCAGCACCAAGTCCCAATCCTACGATAATCAGCCCCAGCATTTT.

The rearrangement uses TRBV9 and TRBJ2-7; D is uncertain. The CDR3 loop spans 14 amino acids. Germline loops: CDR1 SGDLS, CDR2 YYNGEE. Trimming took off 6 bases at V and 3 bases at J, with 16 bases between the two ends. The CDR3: CASNGSAKIYEQYF. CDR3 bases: TGTGCCAGCAACGGGTCCGCAAAGATCTACGAGCAGTACTTC.

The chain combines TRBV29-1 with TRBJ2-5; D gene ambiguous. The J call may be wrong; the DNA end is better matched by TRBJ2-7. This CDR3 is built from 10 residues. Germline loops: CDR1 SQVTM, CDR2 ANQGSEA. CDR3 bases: TGCAGCGTTGTCTACTACGAGCAGTACTTC. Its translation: CSVVYYEQYF.